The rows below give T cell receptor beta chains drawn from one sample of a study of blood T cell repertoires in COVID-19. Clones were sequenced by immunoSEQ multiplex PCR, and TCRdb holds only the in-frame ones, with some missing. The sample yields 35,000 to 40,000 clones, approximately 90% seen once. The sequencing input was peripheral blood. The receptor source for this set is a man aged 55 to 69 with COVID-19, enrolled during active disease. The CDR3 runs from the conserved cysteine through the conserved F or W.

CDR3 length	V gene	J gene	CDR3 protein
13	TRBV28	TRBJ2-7	CASIIPGGNEQYF
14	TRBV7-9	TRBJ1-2	CASTVPGQGSGYTF
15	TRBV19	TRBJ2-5	CASSQGQGRQETQYF
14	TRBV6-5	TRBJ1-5	CASRTGTSNQPQHF
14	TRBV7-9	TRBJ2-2	CASNLLAGTGELFF
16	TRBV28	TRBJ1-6	CASSSDIRGFMTPLHF
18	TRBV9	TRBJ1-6	CASSVSERDRGQNSPLHF
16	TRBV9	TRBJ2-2	CASSPLAGVGTGELFF
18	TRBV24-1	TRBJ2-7	CATSDNRGGRSTSYEQYF
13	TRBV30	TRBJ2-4	CAWSVGTSGIQYF
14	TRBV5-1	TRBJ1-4	CASSLSQSNEKLFF
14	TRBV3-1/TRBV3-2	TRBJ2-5	CASSRTSGGETQYF
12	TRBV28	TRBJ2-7	CASRGSTYEQYF
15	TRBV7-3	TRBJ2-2	CASSPDRTNTGELFF
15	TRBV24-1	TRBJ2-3	CATSVWAGGTDTQYF